A single sample is the source of the 31 T cell receptor beta chains below, sequenced in a study of shared clonotypes between healthy human individuals. Generated by immunoSEQ multiplex PCR, the TCRdb table keeps only in-frame clones and is missing some. The repertoire holds about 600,000 clones, with roughly 79% as singletons. The sequencing sample was made of PBMCs. Source of these receptors: a woman aged 35 to 49 in good health. Some clones in this sample may be carry-over from other donors' samples.

V usage is TRBV5-1 and J usage is TRBJ2-1; 7 nucleotides line up with TRBD2. The CDR3 covers 16 residues. Per germline, CDR1 SGHRS and CDR2 YFSETQ. V shed 0 bases, J shed 4 bases, and the junction held 7 bases outside the gene matches. CDR3 in amino acids: CASSLAGSGLYNEQFF. The CDR3 coding sequence is TGCGCCAGCAGCTTGGCGGGTAGCGGGCTATACAATGAGCAGTTCTTC. Together with reference TRBV5-1 and TRBJ2-1, the CDR3 gives the full variable domain: KAGVTQTPRYLIKTRGQQVTLSCSPISGHRSVSWYQQTPGQGLQFLFEYFSETQRNKGNFPGRFSGRQFSNSRSEMNVSTLELGDSALYLCASSLAGSGLYNEQFFGPGTRLTVL.

Turning to this clone: This likely reflects a read error, since a far larger clone is one base away. The V gene is TRBV30, the J gene TRBJ1-2, with TRBD1 as a possible D gene (6 bases). Germline V gene data show CDR1 as GTSNPN and CDR2 as SVGIG (reference sequence). The CDR3 has 14 residues. Trimming pared 5 bases from V and 7 bases from J, leaving 20 bases between. In nucleotides, the CDR3 is TGTGCCTGGGACTCAAAGGGACATTGGCGTGGCTACACCTTC. Amino acids: CAWDSKGHWRGYTF.

The CDR3 here is CASRKVGQGGDTQYF. The CDR3 DNA is TGTGCCAGCAGAAAAGTGGGGCAGGGTGGCGATACGCAGTATTTT. The V and J genes are TRBV2 and TRBJ2-3; a weak D match, TRBD1 (5 bases). CDR1 is SNHLY, CDR2 FYNNEI, per germline. V was trimmed by 6 bases and J by 6 bases, leaving 19 bases between them. This CDR3 is built from 15 residues.

The J gene is TRBJ2-2, the V gene TRBV10-3; 8 bases are a match to TRBD1. Unmatched junction bases numbered 4, after V lost 6 bases and J lost 4 bases. CDR3 length: 14 residues. CDR1 is ENHRY, CDR2 SYGVKD, per germline. CDR3 nucleotides: TGTGCCATCAGGGGACAGGATGGCACCGGGGAGCTGTTTTTT. As protein: CAIRGQDGTGELFF.

Here the CDR3 DNA reads TGTGCCAGCAGTCTACAGGGAGGTAGCAACACTGAAGCTTTCTTT. It translates to CASSLQGGSNTEAFF. The chain links TRBV6-5 to TRBJ1-1; perhaps TRBD1 as D (6 bases). V shed 5 bases and J shed 2 bases, with 15 bases lying between them. From germline, CDR1 is MNHEY and CDR2 SVGAGI. The CDR3 spans 15 residues.

The chain joins TRBV12-5 to TRBJ2-2; possible D gene TRBD1, 6 bases. V lost 9 bases and J lost 2, with 19 bases in between. Germline values: CDR1 LGHNT, CDR2 FRNRAP. The CDR3 covers 16 residues. The CDR3 nucleotides read TGTGCTAGGGGTCTCCGACAGGAGCCCAACACCGGGGAGCTGTTTTTT. Translation: CARGLRQEPNTGELFF. Full variable domain (outside the CDR3, taken from reference TRBV12-5 and TRBJ2-2): DARVTQTPRHKVTEMGQEVTMRCQPILGHNTVFWYRQTMMQGLELLAYFRNRAPLDDSGMPKDRFSAEMPDATLATLKIQPSEPRDSAVYFCARGLRQEPNTGELFFGEGSRLTVL.

This clone was detected only once. This chain uses TRBV28 with TRBJ1-5; TRBD1 might be the D (5 bases). CDR1 and CDR2 (germline): MDHEN, SYDVKM. The CDR3 has 13 amino acids. Trimming took 4 bases from V and 6 from J, leaving 10 bases between them. For the CDR3, the DNA is TGTGCCAGCAGTTCGGGGACGGGTCAGCCCCAGCATTTT. Its translation is CASSSGTGQPQHF.

The rearrangement uses TRBV7-6 and TRBJ2-1; TRBD2 aligns across 9 bases. Germline CDR1 reads SGHVS; CDR2 reads FNYEAQ. The trim removed 5 bases at V and 8 bases at J, leaving 10 bases unmatched. CDR3 length: 15 residues. The CDR3 loop is CASSLLAGSTDEQFF. CDR3 in DNA: TGTGCCAGCAGCCTCCTAGCGGGGAGCACGGATGAGCAGTTCTTC.

The chain employs TRBV7-8 and TRBJ1-2; tentative D call: TRBD1 (5 bases). The CDR3 spans 14 residues. Trimming removed 1 base from V and 6 bases from J, with 12 bases in between. The germline V gene encodes CDR1 SGHVS and CDR2 FQNEAQ. CDR3 in DNA: TGTGCCAGCAGCTTAGAAGGAGGGGTTCATGGCTACACCTTC. It is translated as CASSLEGGVHGYTF.

The CDR3 region is CASSFQDRDYGYTF. The CDR3 DNA is TGTGCCAGCAGTTTCCAGGACAGGGATTATGGCTACACCTTC. The genes are TRBV6-6 and TRBJ1-2; 8 bases fit TRBD1. V lost 4 bases, J lost 5 bases, and 6 bases stayed unmatched. Germline-derived CDR1 and CDR2 are MNHNY and SVGAGI (reference sequence). The CDR3 is 14 amino acids.

The CDR3: CASTGWTDQETQYF. The CDR3 DNA is TGTGCCAGCACTGGTTGGACAGACCAAGAGACCCAGTACTTC. The chain carries TRBV6-5 and TRBJ2-5, with D maybe TRBD1 (6 bases). V was trimmed by 7 bases and J by 0 bases, leaving 12 bases between them. Germline assignment: CDR1 MNHEY and CDR2 SVGAGI. The CDR3 length is 14 residues.

The sample holds a few counts of this clone. The chain carries TRBV7-6 and TRBJ2-2; 9 nucleotides match TRBD1. The CDR3 loop spans 18 amino acids. Germline V CDR1 and CDR2: SGHVS, FNYEAQ. The trim removed 5 bases at V and 3 bases at J, leaving 13 bases unmatched. CDR3 nucleotides: TGTGCCAGCAGCCCACCGGGACAGGGATTCTTCGACACCGGGGAGCTGTTTTTT. Protein product: CASSPPGQGFFDTGELFF.

This chain uses TRBV30 with TRBJ1-5; the D gene is possibly TRBD1 (5 bases). The germline gives CDR1 GTSNPN, CDR2 SVGIG (reference sequence). This CDR3 has 13 residues. Trimming shortened V by 3 bases and J by 6 bases, and 12 bases separated the two germline ends. CDR3 coding DNA: TGTGCCTGGAGGGCCCAGGGAAGTCAGCCCCAGCATTTT. Protein: CAWRAQGSQPQHF. The full variable domain, completed using reference TRBV30 and TRBJ1-5, is SQTIHQWPATLVQPVGSPLSLECTVEGTSNPNLYWYRQAAGRGLQLLFYSVGIGQISSEVPQNLSASRPQDRQFILSSKKLLLSDSGFYLCAWRAQGSQPQHFGDGTRLSIL.

On this clone: This may stem from a read error, because a much larger clone lies one nucleotide away. The identical CDR3 is also encoded by other nucleotide sequences in the sample. This sequence joins TRBV19 and TRBJ2-1, with 15 bases that match TRBD2. With V trimmed by 6 bases and J by 1 base, 7 bases remained unmatched. CDR1 is LNHDA, CDR2 SQIVND, per germline (reference sequence). The length of the CDR3 is 18 residues. This CDR3 reads CASSPGLAGGGSYNEQFF. Here the CDR3 DNA reads TGTGCCAGTAGCCCGGGACTAGCGGGAGGTGGTTCCTACAATGAGCAGTTCTTC.

The gene calls are TRBV5-4 and TRBJ2-3; TRBD2 matches 10 bases. Germline CDR1 is SGHNT and CDR2 is YYREEE (reference sequence). The CDR3 is 17 amino acids. Unmatched junction bases numbered 12, after V lost 7 bases and J lost 1 base. CDR3 bases: TGTGCCAGCCATGTTCGCTTAGCGGGAGGTGGCACAGATACGCAGTATTTT. Translation: CASHVRLAGGGTDTQYF.

This clone has just a few counts. The chain joins TRBV9 to TRBJ1-3; D call uncertain. Trimming left V 3 bases short and J 0 bases short, with 7 bases between. The CDR3 consists of 14 residues. Looked up from germline, CDR1 is SGDLS and CDR2 is YYNGEE. The CDR3 here is CASSGRYSGNTIYF. CDR3 coding DNA: TGTGCCAGCAGCGGCCGATACTCTGGAAACACCATATATTTT.

The rearrangement uses TRBV5-1 and TRBJ1-4; perhaps TRBD1 as D (5 bases). Germline V lookup: CDR1 SGHRS, CDR2 YFSETQ. V lost 4 bases and J lost 3, with 16 bases in between. The CDR3 is made up of 16 amino acids. CDR3 bases: TGCGCCAGCAGCACCGGAGATCGGGGGGCTAATGAAAAACTGTTTTTT. Translating it yields CASSTGDRGANEKLFF.

This chain connects TRBV19 to TRBJ1-1; D possibly corresponds to TRBD1 (5 bases). V lost 7 bases to trimming and J lost 0 bases, with 15 bases between them. This CDR3 has 15 residues. Germline CDR1 LNHDA, CDR2 SQIVND (reference sequence). CDR3 sequence: CASTPPGTMNTEAFF. Here the CDR3 DNA reads TGTGCCAGTACCCCCCCAGGGACTATGAACACTGAAGCTTTCTTT.

This rearrangement joins TRBV15 to TRBJ1-4; tentative D call: TRBD1 (6 bases). The CDR3 consists of 15 residues. The V gene's germline CDR1 is LNHNV and CDR2 YYDKDF (reference sequence). V lost 0 bases and J 7 bases, leaving 12 bases between the germline ends. The CDR3 here is CATSRDLGGVEKLFF. The CDR3 region has the DNA TGTGCCACCAGCAGAGATTTGGGGGGCGTTGAAAAACTGTTTTTT. The full variable domain, rest sourced from reference TRBV15 and TRBJ1-4, is DAMVIQNPRYQVTQFGKPVTLSCSQTLNHNVMYWYQQKSSQAPKLLFHYYDKDFNNEADTPDNFQSRRPNTSFCFLDIRSPGLGDTAMYLCATSRDLGGVEKLFFGSGTQLSVL.

The genes are TRBV18 and TRBJ1-2; tentative D call: TRBD1 (5 bases). V gave up 5 bases and J gave up 3 bases, with 10 bases separating them. CDR1 and CDR2 (germline): KGHSH, LQKENI. The CDR3 spans 13 residues. The CDR3 nucleotides read TGTGCCAGCTCAGAGGGGTTTGACTATGGCTACACCTTC. Its translation is CASSEGFDYGYTF.

The count of this clone is one. The chain has TRBV5-6 and TRBJ1-2; the D is unclear. Germline CDR1 SGHDT, CDR2 YYEEEE. Trimming removed 3 bases from V and 7 bases from J, with 7 bases in between. The length of the CDR3 is 11 residues. CDR3 sequence: CASSYVSGYTF. The CDR3 DNA is TGTGCCAGCAGCTATGTGTCTGGCTACACCTTC.

In DNA form, the CDR3 reads TGCGCCAGCAGCCCCACAGACAGTTACATGAACACTGAAGCTTTCTTT. Protein: CASSPTDSYMNTEAFF. The rearrangement uses TRBV4-1 and TRBJ1-1, with TRBD1 as a possible D gene (5 bases). From germline, CDR1 is MGHRA and CDR2 YSYEKL. This CDR3 is built from 16 residues. V lost 4 bases, J lost 0 bases, and 15 bases lay in between.

Turning to this clone: The same CDR3 also results from other DNA sequences found in this sample. The chain employs TRBV18 and TRBJ2-5; D is uncertain. This CDR3 region has 13 residues. V gave up 2 bases and J gave up 3 bases, with 7 bases separating them. CDR1 and CDR2 (germline): KGHSH, LQKENI. The CDR3 region is CASSPSRKETQYF. The CDR3 nucleotides are TGTGCCAGCTCACCAAGTAGGAAAGAGACCCAGTACTTC. Combining the CDR3 with reference TRBV18 and TRBJ2-5 gives the whole variable domain NAGVMQNPRHLVRRRGQEARLRCSPMKGHSHVYWYRQLPEEGLKFMVYLQKENIIDESGMPKERFSAEFPKEGPSILRIQQVVRGDSAAYFCASSPSRKETQYFGPGTRLLVL.

The J gene is TRBJ2-7, the V gene TRBV7-9; 8 bases map to TRBD2. With 2 bases clipped from V and 0 bases from J, the junction kept 0 bases outside the gene matches. Germline lookup yields CDR1 SEHNR and CDR2 FQNEAQ (reference sequence). The CDR3 sequence is 14 residues long. This chain's CDR3 is CASSLTSGSYEQYF. DNA of the CDR3: TGTGCCAGCAGCTTAACTAGCGGCTCCTACGAGCAGTACTTC. The variable domain in full, with the rest retrieved from reference TRBV7-9 and TRBJ2-7, is DTGVSQNPRHKITKRGQNVTFRCDPISEHNRLYWYRQTLGQGPEFLTYFQNEAQLEKSRLLSDRFSAERPKGSFSTLEIQRTEQGDSAMYLCASSLTSGSYEQYFGPGTRLTVT.

This clone occurred once. The chain couples TRBV5-1 to TRBJ2-2; D remains ambiguous. The ends were cut back, 0 bases at V and 9 bases at J, with 6 bases in the middle. The germline gives CDR1 SGHRS, CDR2 YFSETQ. This CDR3 region has 12 residues. The CDR3 nucleotides are TGCGCCAGCAGCTTGGTGGGAAGGGAGCTGTTTTTT. Protein: CASSLVGRELFF.

In DNA, the CDR3 is TGTGCCAGCAGCCCTAGCTTATCCGCACACTATGGCTACACCTTC. Its protein is CASSPSLSAHYGYTF. This chain joins TRBV5-4 and TRBJ1-2, with unresolved D. Deletions cut 4 bases from V and 3 bases from J, with 16 bases between. Per germline, CDR1 SGHNT and CDR2 YYREEE (reference sequence). The CDR3 runs to 15 residues.

J is TRBJ2-4 and V is TRBV10-2; 9 nucleotides align to TRBD2. Trimming removed 6 bases from V and 9 bases from J; junction bases left unmatched: 9. The CDR3 sequence is 14 residues long. The germline V gene encodes CDR1 WSHSY and CDR2 SAAADI. Here the CDR3 DNA reads TGCGCCAGCAGCGACCTAGCGGGAACCACCATTCAGTACTTC. It translates to CASSDLAGTTIQYF.

Many counts were recorded for this clone. V usage is TRBV6-5 and J usage is TRBJ2-7; the match to TRBD1 covers 8 bases. Germline V lookup: CDR1 MNHEY, CDR2 SVGAGI. This CDR3 has 13 amino acids. The ends lost 10 bases at V and 2 bases at J; junction bases unmatched: 7. The CDR3 is CATSRDRTYEQYF. The CDR3 bases are TGTGCCACCTCCCGGGACAGGACCTACGAGCAGTACTTC.

For this clone: Compared with germline, one end of the junction differs, possibly owing to a read error. V usage is TRBV7-2 and J usage is TRBJ2-5; D perhaps matches TRBD1 (6 bases). The CDR3 length is 15 residues. Germline CDR1 and CDR2: SGHTA and FQGNSA. The CDR3 region has the DNA TGCGCCAGCAGCCCTCAGGACAGTCGGCAAGAGACCCAGTACTTC. It translates to CASSPQDSRQETQYF.

Points on this clone: Within the sample, other DNA sequences also encode this same CDR3. The genes are TRBV5-1 and TRBJ2-3; a possible D gene is TRBD2 (6 bases). The length of the CDR3 is 12 residues. The germline V gene encodes CDR1 SGHRS and CDR2 YFSETQ. V lost 5 bases and J lost 6, with 10 bases in between. The chain's CDR3 is CASRGEADTQYF. The CDR3 DNA follows: TGCGCCAGCAGAGGGGAGGCGGATACGCAGTATTTT. Supplemented by reference TRBV5-1 and TRBJ2-3, the full variable domain reads KAGVTQTPRYLIKTRGQQVTLSCSPISGHRSVSWYQQTPGQGLQFLFEYFSETQRNKGNFPGRFSGRQFSNSRSEMNVSTLELGDSALYLCASRGEADTQYFGPGTRLTVL.

The chain joins TRBV2 to TRBJ1-2; D is possibly TRBD1 (6 bases). The V end was cut by 8 bases, the J end by 6 bases, with 22 bases between. The CDR3 has 15 amino acids. Germline-derived CDR1 and CDR2 are SNHLY and FYNNEI. CDR3 nucleotide sequence: TGTGCCAGCCGTGCCAGGATGCAGGGGCCGAATGGCTACACCTTC. Translated: CASRARMQGPNGYTF.